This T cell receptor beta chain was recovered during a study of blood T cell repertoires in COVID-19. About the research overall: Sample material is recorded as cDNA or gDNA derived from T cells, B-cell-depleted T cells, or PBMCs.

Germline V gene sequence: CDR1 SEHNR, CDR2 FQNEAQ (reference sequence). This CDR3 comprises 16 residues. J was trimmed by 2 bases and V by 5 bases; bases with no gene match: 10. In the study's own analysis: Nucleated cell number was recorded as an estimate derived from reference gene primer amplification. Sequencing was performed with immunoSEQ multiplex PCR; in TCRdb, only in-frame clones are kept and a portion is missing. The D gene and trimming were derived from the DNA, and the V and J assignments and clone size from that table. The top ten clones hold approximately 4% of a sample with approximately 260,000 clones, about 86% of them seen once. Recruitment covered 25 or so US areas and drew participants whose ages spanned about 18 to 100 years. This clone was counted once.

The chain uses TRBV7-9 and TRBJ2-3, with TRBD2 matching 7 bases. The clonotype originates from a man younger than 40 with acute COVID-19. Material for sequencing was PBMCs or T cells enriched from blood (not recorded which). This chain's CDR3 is CASSRALRGDTDTQYF. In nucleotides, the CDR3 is TGTGCCAGCAGCCGGGCCTTACGGGGGGACACAGATACGCAGTATTTT.